This is a list of T cell receptor beta chains from one sample in a study of CD8+ T cells in alopecia areata. Sequencing was performed with immunoSEQ multiplex PCR; in TCRdb, only in-frame clones are kept and a portion is missing. Altogether 150,000 to 200,000 clones are present, less than 80% being singletons, with the ten largest covering over 10%. The sample here was CD8+ T cells sorted from blood, taken at week 0. The receptors originated from a human donor with alopecia areata. CDR3s include the opening cysteine and the closing phenylalanine or tryptophan. The D gene is left open where the match is weak. The listing skips clone size in some rows; elsewhere it reads once, few, many or a size class.

D,J,V,size,length,DNA,CDR3
NA,TRBJ1-1,TRBV29-1,NA,13,TGCAGCGTCCACTCAGGGGAAGGGACTGAAGCTTTCTTT,CSVHSGEGTEAFF
NA,TRBJ1-3,TRBV5-6,NA,16,TGTGCCAGCAGCCCGACGGGGGGCCGAGGGGGAAACACCATATATTTT,CASSPTGGRGGNTIYF
NA,TRBJ1-5,TRBV27,NA,13,TGTGCCAGCAGTCCGACAGATTATCAGCCCCAGCATTTT,CASSPTDYQPQHF
NA,TRBJ2-7,TRBV11-1,NA,14,TGTGCCAGCAGCTTGGTCGGACAAAACTACGAGCAGTACTTC,CASSLVGQNYEQYF
NA,TRBJ1-3,TRBV29-1,once,13,TGCAGCGTTGAATGGGGGACTGGAAACACCATATATTTT,CSVEWGTGNTIYF
NA,TRBJ1-1,TRBV6-5,NA,14,TGTGCCAGCAGTTACAATTTAGGGGACACTGAAGCTTTCTTT,CASSYNLGDTEAFF
TRBD1,TRBJ2-6,TRBV30,NA,15,TGTGCCTGGTGCTTACAGGGGACTGGGGCCAACGTCCTGACTTTC,CAWCLQGTGANVLTF
NA,TRBJ2-7,TRBV13,NA,12,TGTGCCAGTACTACAGGGATCCACGAGCAGTACTTC,CASTTGIHEQYF
TRBD1,TRBJ2-3,TRBV6-5,NA,12,TGTGCCACTGGACAGGGCACAGATACGCAGTATTTT,CATGQGTDTQYF
TRBD1,TRBJ2-5,TRBV30,NA,15,TGTGCCTGGAGTGCCGACAGGGGGCTTAGAGAGACCCAGTACTTC,CAWSADRGLRETQYF
NA,TRBJ2-1,TRBV2,NA,12,TGTGCCAGGGTGGACAGACACAATGAGCAGTTCTTC,CARVDRHNEQFF
NA,TRBJ1-5,TRBV29-1,NA,12,TGCAGCGTTGGGCGAGGCAATCAGCCCCAGCATTTT,CSVGRGNQPQHF
NA,TRBJ2-4,TRBV29-1,NA,10,TGCAGCGTTTTGTCGAACATTCAGTACTTC,CSVLSNIQYF
NA,TRBJ2-5,TRBV4-1,NA,15,TGCGCCAGCAGCCAAAGCGACGCTAGCCAAGAGACCCAGTACTTC,CASSQSDASQETQYF
NA,TRBJ1-5,TRBV4-2,NA,13,TGTGCCAGCAGCCAGGGGGTTTACCAGCCCCAGCATTTT,CASSQGVYQPQHF
TRBD1,TRBJ2-7,TRBV7-9,NA,14,TGTGCCAGCAGCTTAAAACAGGGGGCCTACGAGCAGTACTTC,CASSLKQGAYEQYF
TRBD1,TRBJ1-2,TRBV6-5,NA,14,TGTGCCAGCAGTCCTGGACAGGGGGCGGATGGCTACACCTTC,CASSPGQGADGYTF
NA,TRBJ2-7,TRBV19,few,13,TGTGCCAGTAGTATTGACCGGTCCTACGAGCAGTACTTC,CASSIDRSYEQYF